In this sample, the clone carrying this TCR beta chain is medium-sized. Its target is not known. The CDR3 contains 14 residues. From germline, CDR1 is KGHSH and CDR2 LQKENI. V was shortened by 0 bases and J by 0 bases, with 6 bases between the two germline ends. The data are from a study of T cell responses to AZD1222 COVID-19 vaccine. Findings and limits, study-wide: White British donors predominated, females outnumbered males, and clonal diversity was possibly underestimated. Baseline seropositives among AZD1222 recipients totaled only 5 to 7. In all cases, repertoires were sampled only after the peak T cell response.

Second-dose recipients at about 4 or about 12 weeks were treated as one pooled group. Clones were sequenced by immunoSEQ multiplex PCR, and TCRdb holds only the in-frame ones, with some missing. The data show over 85,000 clones, roughly 89% seen once. The clonotype comes from an adult who received the AZD1222 COVID-19 vaccine. The chain couples TRBV18 to TRBJ2-7; no clear D. The starting material was peripheral blood, obtained 28 days after the second AZD1222 dose. CDR3 protein: CASSPPYDSYEQYF. The CDR3 region has the DNA TGTGCCAGCTCACCACCGTATGACTCCTACGAGCAGTACTTC.